Listed here are 14 T cell receptor beta chains from one sample, sequenced in a study of cytomegalovirus exposure and HLA in healthy donors. Clones were read by immunoSEQ multiplex PCR, and TCRdb kept only the in-frame ones, dropping some. This sample has some 120,000 clones, with about nine tenths found just once. The sample was PBMCs. These receptors came from a woman aged 18-35 years in good health and CMV-seronegative.

The V gene is TRBV5-4, the J gene TRBJ2-3, with TRBD2 as a possible D gene (5 bases). Germline V gene sequence: CDR1 SGHNT, CDR2 YYREEE (reference sequence). The V gene lost 4 bases and the J gene lost 0 bases, with 9 bases spanning the gap. The CDR3 runs to 14 residues. Here the CDR3 reads CASSPDLSTDTQYF. The CDR3, as DNA: TGTGCCAGCAGCCCGGACTTAAGCACAGATACGCAGTATTTT.

V is TRBV4-1 and J is TRBJ2-1; the D gene is possibly TRBD2 (6 bases). The V gene's germline CDR1 is MGHRA and CDR2 YSYEKL. Trimming left V 4 bases short and J 12 bases short, with 16 bases between. CDR3 length: 13 residues. The CDR3 region is CASSLSGGSGQFF. The CDR3 DNA follows: TGCGCCAGCAGCCTAAGTGGGGGGTCCGGGCAGTTCTTC.

The chain combines TRBV4-1 with TRBJ2-1; tentatively, D is TRBD2 (6 bases). V was cut by 1 base and J by 0 bases, with 13 bases left in between. Germline loops: CDR1 MGHRA, CDR2 YSYEKL. This CDR3 has 17 residues. The CDR3 here is CASSQGGYGSSYNEQFF. The CDR3 DNA reads TGCGCCAGCAGCCAAGGGGGGTACGGGAGCTCCTACAATGAGCAGTTCTTC.

The chain couples TRBV6-6 to TRBJ1-5, with 7 bases identical to TRBD1. Per the germline V gene, CDR1 is MNHNY and CDR2 is SVGAGI (reference sequence). V gave up 1 base and J gave up 3 bases; unmatched junction bases: 3. The CDR3 covers 15 residues. Here the CDR3 reads CASSYWTGPNQPQHF. CDR3 DNA: TGTGCCAGCAGTTACTGGACAGGACCCAATCAGCCCCAGCATTTT.

The rearrangement uses TRBV15 and TRBJ2-3; 7 nucleotides line up with TRBD1. CDR1 and CDR2 (germline): LNHNV, YYDKDF (reference sequence). This CDR3 has 15 amino acids. V lost 0 bases and J lost 0; bases outside the gene matches: 0. CDR3 sequence: CATSRDRGSTDTQYF. The CDR3 DNA reads as TGTGCCACCAGCAGAGACAGGGGGAGCACAGATACGCAGTATTTT.

The rearrangement links TRBV11-3 to TRBJ2-7, with 10 positions matching TRBD2. Germline trimming cut 1 base from V and 4 bases from J; bases unmatched to any gene: 4. The germline V gene has CDR1 SGHNT and CDR2 YENEEA. CDR3 length: 15 amino acids. The CDR3 loop is CASSLATSGKYEQYF. The CDR3 region has the DNA TGTGCCAGCAGCTTAGCTACTAGCGGGAAATACGAGCAGTACTTC.

This chain joins TRBV4-2 and TRBJ1-2, with a weak D call TRBD1 (6 bases). The CDR3 is 17 amino acids. The germline V gene encodes CDR1 LGHNA and CDR2 YNFKEQ. With 0 bases removed from V and 1 base from J, the gap between germline ends came to 15 bases. The CDR3 reads CASSQEFGAGDNYGYTF. CDR3 in DNA: TGTGCCAGCAGCCAAGAATTTGGGGCAGGGGATAACTATGGCTACACCTTC.

The V call is TRBV5-1, the J call TRBJ1-2, with D hard to call. Trimming took 2 bases from V and 5 from J, leaving 13 bases between them. The CDR3 consists of 14 residues. Germline V CDR1 and CDR2: SGHRS, YFSETQ. Here the CDR3 DNA reads TGCGCCAGCAGCTTCTCAGGAAGTCTATATGGCTACACCTTC. The encoded protein is CASSFSGSLYGYTF. The whole variable domain, filled in from reference TRBV5-1 and TRBJ1-2, reads KAGVTQTPRYLIKTRGQQVTLSCSPISGHRSVSWYQQTPGQGLQFLFEYFSETQRNKGNFPGRFSGRQFSNSRSEMNVSTLELGDSALYLCASSFSGSLYGYTFGSGTRLTVV.

The rearrangement links TRBV9 to TRBJ2-1, with 7 bases matching TRBD1. V dropped 0 bases and J dropped 10; count of bases not matched to a gene: 13. The germline V gene has CDR1 SGDLS and CDR2 YYNGEE. This CDR3 region has 16 residues. CDR3: CASSVATGDIADEQFF. In DNA, the CDR3 is TGTGCCAGCAGCGTAGCTACAGGGGACATAGCTGACGAGCAGTTCTTC. Full variable domain (missing parts from reference TRBV9 and TRBJ2-1): DSGVTQTPKHLITATGQRVTLRCSPRSGDLSVYWYQQSLDQGLQFLIQYYNGEERAKGNILERFSAQQFPDLHSELNLSSLELGDSALYFCASSVATGDIADEQFFGPGTRLTVL.

V usage is TRBV27 and J usage is TRBJ2-2, with 7 bases aligning to TRBD1. CDR1 and CDR2 (germline): MNHEY, SMNVEV (reference sequence). CDR3 length: 14 residues. Trimming cost V 8 bases and J 0 bases; bases outside gene matches: 3. The CDR3 bases are TGTGCCAGCCGAGACAGGGCGAACACCGGGGAGCTGTTTTTT. Residues: CASRDRANTGELFF.

Concerning this clone itself: The same CDR3 arises from other DNA sequences in this sample as well. This chain links TRBV5-1 with TRBJ1-5; 9 bases map to TRBD1. The CDR3 spans 14 residues. V was clipped by 3 bases and J by 2 bases; unmatched bases: 0. The germline V gene has CDR1 SGHRS and CDR2 YFSETQ. Here the CDR3 reads CASSWTGGNQPQHF. The CDR3 DNA reads as TGCGCCAGCAGCTGGACAGGGGGCAATCAGCCCCAGCATTTT.

CDR3 DNA sequence: TGTGCCAGCAGCTTGGCTTCAGGGTATCGTTCCTACGAGCAGTACTTC. This translates into CASSLASGYRSYEQYF. The chain carries TRBV5-6 and TRBJ2-7; tentatively, D is TRBD1 (5 bases). The CDR3 has 16 residues. Germline values: CDR1 SGHDT, CDR2 YYEEEE. Between the trimmed V and J ends, which lost 0 bases and 1 base, there was a span of 14 bases.

This rearrangement joins TRBV12-5 to TRBJ2-1; D possibly corresponds to TRBD2 (6 bases). V was pared by 4 bases and J by 10 bases, with 17 bases between. From germline, CDR1 is LGHNT and CDR2 FRNRAP. CDR3 length: 14 amino acids. CDR3 loop: CASGSWREDEEQFF. CDR3 coding DNA: TGTGCTAGTGGTTCATGGAGGGAGGATGAAGAGCAGTTCTTC.

The chain carries TRBV30 and TRBJ1-4; D uncertain. There are 14 residues in the CDR3. Looked up from germline, CDR1 is GTSNPN and CDR2 is SVGIG (reference sequence). V was cut by 2 bases and J by 7 bases, with 14 bases left in between. CDR3 sequence: CAWSSHTMSEKLFF. As DNA, the CDR3 is TGTGCCTGGAGTTCCCATACGATGAGTGAAAAACTGTTTTTT.